The TCR beta chain under discussion was sequenced for a study of blood T cell repertoires in COVID-19. Clones were read by immunoSEQ multiplex PCR, and TCRdb kept only the in-frame ones, dropping some. This sample carries roughly 350,000 clones, about nine tenths of them seen once, and the ten largest clones take over 6%. Germline CDR1 reads LGHDT; CDR2 reads YNNKEL (reference sequence). The CDR3 has 16 amino acids. The junction had 4 bases not matched to a gene; V was cut back by 1 base and J by 6 bases. Followed longitudinally, the Seattle patients had been enrolled during active infection. This receptor was taken from a woman in her forties or fifties with COVID-19, enrolled during active disease. The chain couples TRBV3-1 (or the pseudogene TRBV3-2) to TRBJ2-1, with 12 bases lining up with TRBD2. Material: peripheral blood. CDR3 amino acids: CASSQGLTSGSNEQFF. The CDR3, as DNA: TGTGCCAGCAGCCAAGGCCTGACTAGCGGGAGCAATGAGCAGTTCTTC.